These T cell receptor beta chains were read from a single sample in a study of T cell responses to AZD1222 COVID-19 vaccine. Sequenced by immunoSEQ multiplex PCR; TCRdb stores in-frame clones only, minus some. The data show some 150,000 clones, roughly nine tenths seen once. The sample here was peripheral blood, taken on day 0 of AZD1222 vaccination. These receptors were obtained from an adult in good health. CDR3s include the opening cysteine and the closing phenylalanine or tryptophan. Fields, in order: D gene, V gene, clone size, J gene, CDR3 protein, CDR3 DNA. D genes are given only for firm matches. Clone sizes are given selectively: once, few, many, or a class where the clone is expanded.

TRBD1	TRBV19	few	TRBJ2-4	CASSPGQGKNIQYF	TGTGCCAGTAGTCCGGGACAGGGCAAAAACATTCAGTACTTC
.	TRBV16	.	TRBJ2-4	CASSQSGELLYF	TGTGCCAGCAGCCAATCGGGGGAGCTCCTTTACTTC
TRBD1	TRBV9	.	TRBJ2-7	CASSVEEGANEQYF	TGTGCCAGCAGCGTAGAAGAGGGGGCGAACGAGCAGTACTTC
.	TRBV30	.	TRBJ1-5	CALNRDNEPQHF	TGTGCCTTGAACCGGGACAACGAGCCCCAGCATTTT
.	TRBV5-1	.	TRBJ2-1	CASNGHSPSSYNEQFF	TGCGCCAGCAACGGTCACAGCCCCAGCTCCTACAATGAGCAGTTCTTC
.	TRBV9	.	TRBJ2-2	CASSVRVYTGELFF	TGTGCCAGCAGCGTGCGGGTCTACACCGGGGAGCTGTTTTTT
.	TRBV28	few	TRBJ1-4	CATKGREIEKLFF	TGTGCAACCAAGGGCAGGGAGATTGAAAAACTGTTTTTT
TRBD1	TRBV12-5	.	TRBJ1-4	CASGNYFFWTGEEKLFF	TGTGCTAGTGGAAACTACTTTTTTTGGACAGGGGAAGAAAAACTGTTTTTT
.	TRBV19	.	TRBJ1-2	CASYNYGYTF	TGTGCCAGTTATAACTATGGCTACACCTTC
.	TRBV5-1	.	TRBJ1-1	CASWPGRVLTNTEAFF	TGCGCCAGCTGGCCCGGCAGGGTACTTACGAACACTGAAGCTTTCTTT
TRBD1	TRBV9	once	TRBJ1-2	CASSRKTGTGYDGYTF	TGTGCCAGCAGCCGTAAAACCGGGACAGGGTATGATGGCTACACCTTC
TRBD1	TRBV2	.	TRBJ1-1	CASSHGQGRNTEAFF	TGTGCCAGCAGCCACGGACAGGGGAGGAACACTGAAGCTTTCTTT
.	TRBV28	.	TRBJ1-3	CASNPLSRRGENTIYF	TGTGCCAGCAACCCCCTATCCCGGAGGGGGGAAAACACCATATATTTT
.	TRBV2	.	TRBJ1-5	CASSERQGLGPQHF	TGTGCCAGCAGTGAGCGTCAGGGACTTGGGCCCCAGCATTTT
.	TRBV19	.	TRBJ2-4	CASSHNTGIKNIQYF	TGTGCCAGTAGCCATAATACGGGGATTAAAAACATTCAGTACTTC
TRBD1	TRBV4-1	.	TRBJ1-5	CASSQGQGANLNAPQHF	TGCGCCAGCAGCCAAGGACAGGGGGCTAACCTCAACGCTCCCCAGCATTTT
.	TRBV6-5	once	TRBJ1-4	CASTDGTVSEKLFF	TGTGCCAGCACAGACGGGACCGTCTCTGAAAAACTGTTTTTT
.	TRBV24-1	.	TRBJ1-5	CATSMPGANQPQHF	TGTGCCACCAGTATGCCAGGGGCAAATCAGCCCCAGCATTTT